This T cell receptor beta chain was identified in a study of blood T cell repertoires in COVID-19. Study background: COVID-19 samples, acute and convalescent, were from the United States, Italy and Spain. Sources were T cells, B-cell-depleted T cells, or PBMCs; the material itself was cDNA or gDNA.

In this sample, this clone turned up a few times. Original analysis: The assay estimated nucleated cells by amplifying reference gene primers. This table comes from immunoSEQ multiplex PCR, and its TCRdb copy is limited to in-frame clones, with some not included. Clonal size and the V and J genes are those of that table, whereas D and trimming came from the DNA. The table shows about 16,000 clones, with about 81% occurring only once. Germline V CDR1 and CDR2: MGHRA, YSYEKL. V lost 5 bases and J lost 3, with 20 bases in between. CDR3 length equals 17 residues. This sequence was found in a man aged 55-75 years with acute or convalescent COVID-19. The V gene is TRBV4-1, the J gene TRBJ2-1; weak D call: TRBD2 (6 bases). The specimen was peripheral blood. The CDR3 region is CASSTYLGTSDYNEQFF. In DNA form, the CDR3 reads TGCGCCAGCAGCACCTACCTGGGGACTTCAGACTACAATGAGCAGTTCTTC.